The clone carrying this TCR beta chain was seen a few times. Its specificity is unknown. This sample stems from a study of T cells after yellow fever vaccination. Study-level information: Preparation of fractions with low cell numbers was performed using SMART-Seq v4 Ultra Low Input. Regarding the study as a whole: Bulk-population clonotypes that are abundant could appear as contaminants in FACS-sorted repertoires.

The CDR3 sequence is 14 residues long. The V gene lost 0 bases and the J gene lost 5 bases, with 10 bases spanning the gap. CDR1 is LGHNA, CDR2 YNFKEQ, per germline. TCRdb re-derived calls from the 5' RACE reads in MiXCR, one entry per CDR3 protein. The data hold around 46,000 distinct CDR3 sequences, with roughly 7.4% observed a single time. The source was CD8+ T cells sorted from PBMCs, collected less than 18 days after the first yellow fever vaccination. This clonotype was sampled from a man in his late teens or twenties who received the YFV17D yellow fever vaccine. The chain links TRBV4-2 to TRBJ1-2, with D tentatively TRBD1 (5 bases). The CDR3: CASSQEGGEYGYTF. As DNA, the CDR3 is TGTGCCAGCAGCCAAGAGGGGGGGGAATATGGCTACACCTTC.